These 11 T cell receptor beta chains were all obtained from the same sample, sequenced in a study of T cell clusters in autoimmune cytopenias. TRB amplification used around 260 ng of peripheral blood genomic DNA. Multiplex touch-down PCR amplified TRB using TRB-A and TRB-B pools in one tube. One entry per CDR3 protein, without DNA, is what TCRdb gives after re-calling the multiplex PCR reads. The repertoire shows 5,800 or so distinct CDR3 sequences; the top ten hold around 20%. The sample comprised peripheral blood. These receptors were obtained from a human donor with an autoimmune cytopenia or autoimmune hepatitis (not recorded which).

The chain uses TRBV7-9 and TRBJ2-1; TCRdb's D gene call, TRBD1, goes unchecked for lack of DNA. CDR3 length equals 12 residues. The V gene's germline CDR1 is SEHNR and CDR2 FQNEAQ (reference sequence). CDR3 region: CASSSRGYEQFF.

The V and J genes are TRBV5-6 and TRBJ1-2. The CDR3 extends over 15 amino acids. Per germline, CDR1 SGHDT and CDR2 YYEEEE. CDR3 loop: CASSHIGSSNYGYTF.

This clonotype is labeled medium-sized based on frequency. The chain employs TRBV27 and TRBJ2-5; TCRdb outputs TRBD2, but without DNA this stays unchecked. This CDR3 region has 16 residues. CDR1 and CDR2 (germline): MNHEY, SMNVEV (reference sequence). CDR3 sequence: CASSLSPSGLQETQYF.

This clonotype is deemed medium-sized by its frequency. This rearrangement joins TRBV6-5 to TRBJ1-2; no DNA is available, so the TRBD1 call from TCRdb remains unchecked. The germline CDR1 and CDR2 sequences are MNHEY and SVGAGI. CDR3 length: 13 residues. CDR3 in amino acids: CASSATGSGGYTF.

The V and J genes are TRBV5-5 and TRBJ2-7. CDR1 and CDR2 (germline): SGHKS, YYEKEE (reference sequence). The CDR3 totals 13 residues. Here the CDR3 reads CASSRLGYDEQYF.

Frequency places this clonotype as medium-sized (0.01 to 0.1%). The chain links TRBV5-5 to TRBJ2-7; no DNA is available, so the TRBD2 call from TCRdb remains unchecked. The CDR3 has 18 residues. CDR1 SGHKS and CDR2 YYEKEE come from the germline V gene (reference sequence). The CDR3 here is CARSWVNTSGLSPYEQYF.

The rearrangement joins TRBV20-1 to TRBJ2-7; TCRdb's D call of TRBD2 is untestable without DNA. This CDR3 has 12 residues. Germline-derived CDR1 and CDR2 are DFQATT and SNEGSKA (reference sequence). The CDR3 spells CSARVLRDEQYF.

The chain recombines TRBV6-1 with TRBJ1-1; the TCRdb D gene call, TRBD1, has no DNA to confirm it. Germline V gene data show CDR1 as MNHNS and CDR2 as SASEGT. The CDR3 is 15 residues long. The CDR3 loop is CVSGKKQEMNTEAFF.

In terms of frequency, this clonotype is medium-sized. The chain carries TRBV19 and TRBJ1-2. Germline CDR1 LNHDA, CDR2 SQIVND (reference sequence). This CDR3 region has 13 residues. The CDR3: CASSTGSRNGYTF.

Its frequency marks this clonotype as medium-sized. The chain employs TRBV12-3 or TRBV12-4 and TRBJ1-2. This CDR3 is 14 amino acids long. CDR3 protein: CASSLVPANYGYTF.

This clonotype is identified as medium-sized (0.01 to 0.1%) from frequency. The chain couples TRBV6-5 to TRBJ1-2; there is no DNA to check the TCRdb D call of TRBD1. This CDR3 spans 16 amino acids. Germline values: CDR1 MNHEY, CDR2 SVGAGI. The CDR3 here is CASSSTGGANSYGYTF.